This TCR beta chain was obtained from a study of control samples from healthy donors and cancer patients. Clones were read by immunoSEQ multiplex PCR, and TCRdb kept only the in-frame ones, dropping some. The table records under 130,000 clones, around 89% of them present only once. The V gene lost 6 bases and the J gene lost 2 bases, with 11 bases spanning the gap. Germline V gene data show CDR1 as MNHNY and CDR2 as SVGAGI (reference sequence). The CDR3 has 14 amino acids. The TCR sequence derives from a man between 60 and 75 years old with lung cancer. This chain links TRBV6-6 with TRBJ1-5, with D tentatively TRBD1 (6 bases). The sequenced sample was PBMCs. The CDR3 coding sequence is TGTGCCAGCAGGGCAGGGGCTGGCAATCAGCCCCAGCATTTT. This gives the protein CASRAGAGNQPQHF.